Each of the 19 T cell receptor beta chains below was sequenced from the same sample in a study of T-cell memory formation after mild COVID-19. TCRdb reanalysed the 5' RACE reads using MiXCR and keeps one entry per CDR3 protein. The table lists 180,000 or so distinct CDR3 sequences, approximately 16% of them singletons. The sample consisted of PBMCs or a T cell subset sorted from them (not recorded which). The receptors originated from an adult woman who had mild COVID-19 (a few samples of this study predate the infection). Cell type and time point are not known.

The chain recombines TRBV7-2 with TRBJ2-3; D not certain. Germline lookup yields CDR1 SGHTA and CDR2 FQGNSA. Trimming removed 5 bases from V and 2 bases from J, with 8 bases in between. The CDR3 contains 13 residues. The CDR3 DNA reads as TGTGCCAGCAGCGCCCGTTACACAGATACGCAGTATTTT. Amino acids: CASSARYTDTQYF. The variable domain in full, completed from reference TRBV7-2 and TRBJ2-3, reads GAGVSQSPSNKVTEKGKDVELRCDPISGHTALYWYRQSLGQGLEFLIYFQGNSAPDKSGLPSDRFSAERTGGSVSTLTIQRTQQEDSAVYLCASSARYTDTQYFGPGTRLTVL.

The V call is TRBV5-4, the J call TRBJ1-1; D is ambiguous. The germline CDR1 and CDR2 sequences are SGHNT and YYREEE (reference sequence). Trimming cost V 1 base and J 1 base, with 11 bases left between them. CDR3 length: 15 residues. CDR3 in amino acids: CASSLRRRGNTEAFF. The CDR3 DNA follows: TGTGCCAGCAGCTTGAGGCGTCGTGGGAACACTGAAGCTTTCTTT.

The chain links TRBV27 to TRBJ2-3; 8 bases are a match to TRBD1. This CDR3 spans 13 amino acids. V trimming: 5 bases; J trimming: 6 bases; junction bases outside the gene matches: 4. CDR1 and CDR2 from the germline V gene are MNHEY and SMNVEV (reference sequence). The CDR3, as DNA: TGTGCCAGCAGTCGACAGGGGATGGATACGCAGTATTTT. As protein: CASSRQGMDTQYF.

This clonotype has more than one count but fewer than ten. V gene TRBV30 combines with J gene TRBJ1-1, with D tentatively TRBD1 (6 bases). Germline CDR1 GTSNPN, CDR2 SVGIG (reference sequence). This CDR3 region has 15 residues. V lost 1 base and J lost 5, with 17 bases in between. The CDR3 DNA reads TGTGCCTGGAGTGGACAACAGGGTATCATGACTGAAGCTTTCTTT. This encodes CAWSGQQGIMTEAFF.

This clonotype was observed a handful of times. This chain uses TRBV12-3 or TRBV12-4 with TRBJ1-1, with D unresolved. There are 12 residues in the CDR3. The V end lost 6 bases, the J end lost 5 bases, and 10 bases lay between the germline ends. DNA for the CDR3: TGTGCCAGCAGAATTGGGTGGACTGAAGCTTTCTTT. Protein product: CASRIGWTEAFF.

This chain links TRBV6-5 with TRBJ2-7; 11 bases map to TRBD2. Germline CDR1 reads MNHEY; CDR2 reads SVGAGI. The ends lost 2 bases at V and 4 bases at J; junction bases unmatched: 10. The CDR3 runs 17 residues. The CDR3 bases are TGTGCCAGCAGTTACGCCCCTTCCCTAGCGGGAGGTTACGAGCAGTACTTC. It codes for CASSYAPSLAGGYEQYF.

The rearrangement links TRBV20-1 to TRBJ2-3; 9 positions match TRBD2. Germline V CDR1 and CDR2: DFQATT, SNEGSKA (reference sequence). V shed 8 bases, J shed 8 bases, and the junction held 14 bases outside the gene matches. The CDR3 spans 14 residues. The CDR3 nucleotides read TGCAGTTCATCCCGGCCTAGCGGGATGTCTACGCAGTATTTT. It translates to CSSSRPSGMSTQYF.

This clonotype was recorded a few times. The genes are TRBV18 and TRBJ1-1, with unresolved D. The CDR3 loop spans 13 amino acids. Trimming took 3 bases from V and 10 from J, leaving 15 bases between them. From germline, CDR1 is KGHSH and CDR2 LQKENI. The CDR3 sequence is CASSPSVWAPAFF. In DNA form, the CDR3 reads TGTGCCAGCTCACCGTCGGTTTGGGCGCCAGCTTTCTTT.

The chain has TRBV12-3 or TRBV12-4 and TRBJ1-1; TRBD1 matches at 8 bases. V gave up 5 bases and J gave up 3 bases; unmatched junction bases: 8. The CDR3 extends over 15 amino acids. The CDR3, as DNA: TGTGCCAGCAGTCTCGGGACAGGAGTTTACACTGAAGCTTTCTTT. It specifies CASSLGTGVYTEAFF.

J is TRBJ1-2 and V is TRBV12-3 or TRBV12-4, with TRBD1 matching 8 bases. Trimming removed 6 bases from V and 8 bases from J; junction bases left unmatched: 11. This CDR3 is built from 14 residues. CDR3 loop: CASSSLRQGQGYTF. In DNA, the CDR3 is TGTGCCAGCAGCTCTTTAAGACAGGGGCAAGGCTACACCTTC.

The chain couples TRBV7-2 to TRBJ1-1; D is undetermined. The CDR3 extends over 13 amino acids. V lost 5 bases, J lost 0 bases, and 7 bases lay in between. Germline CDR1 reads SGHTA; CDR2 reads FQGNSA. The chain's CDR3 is CASSQRLNTEAFF. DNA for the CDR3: TGTGCCAGCAGCCAAAGATTGAACACTGAAGCTTTCTTT.

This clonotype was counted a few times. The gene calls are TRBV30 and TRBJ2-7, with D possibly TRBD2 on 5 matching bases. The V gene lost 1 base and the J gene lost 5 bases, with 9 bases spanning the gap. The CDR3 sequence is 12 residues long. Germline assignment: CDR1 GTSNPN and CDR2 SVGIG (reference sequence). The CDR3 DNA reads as TGTGCCTGGAGTGGGACTTTCGACGAGCAGTACTTC. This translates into CAWSGTFDEQYF.

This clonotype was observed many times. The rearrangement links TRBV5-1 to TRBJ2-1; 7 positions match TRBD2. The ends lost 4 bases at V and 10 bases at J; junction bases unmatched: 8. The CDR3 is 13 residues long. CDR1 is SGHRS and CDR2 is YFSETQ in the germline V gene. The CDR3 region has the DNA TGCGCCAGCAGCCCTGGACTAGTCGAGGAGCAGTTCTTC. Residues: CASSPGLVEEQFF.

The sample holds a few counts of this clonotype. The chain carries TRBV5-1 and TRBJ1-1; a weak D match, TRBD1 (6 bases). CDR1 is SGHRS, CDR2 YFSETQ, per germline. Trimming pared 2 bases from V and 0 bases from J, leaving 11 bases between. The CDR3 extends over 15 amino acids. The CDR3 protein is CASSFGRDMNTEAFF. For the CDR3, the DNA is TGCGCCAGCAGCTTCGGACGGGACATGAACACTGAAGCTTTCTTT.

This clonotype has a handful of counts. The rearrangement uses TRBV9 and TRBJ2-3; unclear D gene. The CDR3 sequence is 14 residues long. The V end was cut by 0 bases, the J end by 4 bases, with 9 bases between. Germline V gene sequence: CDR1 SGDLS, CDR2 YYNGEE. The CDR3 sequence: CASSVVQVPDTQYF. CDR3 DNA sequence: TGTGCCAGCAGCGTAGTTCAGGTGCCAGATACGCAGTATTTT.

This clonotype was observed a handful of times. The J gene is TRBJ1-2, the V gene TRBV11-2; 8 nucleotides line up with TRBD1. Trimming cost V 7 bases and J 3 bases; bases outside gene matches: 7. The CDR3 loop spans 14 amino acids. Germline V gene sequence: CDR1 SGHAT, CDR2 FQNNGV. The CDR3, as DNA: TGTGCCAGCATCCCACAGGGGGAGGACTATGGCTACACCTTC. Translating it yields CASIPQGEDYGYTF.

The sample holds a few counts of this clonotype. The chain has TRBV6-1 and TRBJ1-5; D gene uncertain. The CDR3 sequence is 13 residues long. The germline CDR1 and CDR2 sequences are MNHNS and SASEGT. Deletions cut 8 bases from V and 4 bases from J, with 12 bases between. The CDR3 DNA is TGTGCCAGCGTGCCAGCAATTAATCAGCCCCAGCATTTT. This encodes CASVPAINQPQHF.

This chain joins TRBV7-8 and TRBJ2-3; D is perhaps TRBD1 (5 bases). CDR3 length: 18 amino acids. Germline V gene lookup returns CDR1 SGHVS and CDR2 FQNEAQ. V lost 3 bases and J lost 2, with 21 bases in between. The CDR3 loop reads CASSLRSLQERYTDTQYF. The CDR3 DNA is TGTGCCAGCAGCTTGCGGTCGCTACAGGAACGCTACACAGATACGCAGTATTTT.

The CDR3 DNA reads TGTGCCAGCAGCAGAGCGGTCCAAGAGACCCAGTACTTC. Encoded protein: CASSRAVQETQYF. V is TRBV7-3 and J is TRBJ2-5; D is possibly TRBD2 (5 bases). The germline gives CDR1 SGHTA, CDR2 FQGTGA. The CDR3 contains 13 residues. V lost 5 bases, J lost 1 base, and 8 bases lay in between.